This T cell receptor beta chain is from a study of blood T cell repertoires in COVID-19. Regarding this clone: The sample contains more than one DNA sequence encoding this CDR3.

Clinical history reported by participants formed the basis on which cohorts were assigned. Per the germline V gene, CDR1 is MNHEY and CDR2 is SMNVEV (reference sequence). V dropped 2 bases and J dropped 2 bases, with 7 bases sitting between them. The CDR3 runs 13 residues. The repertoire was sequenced with immunoSEQ multiplex PCR; TCRdb's copy has only in-frame clones and lacks some. The repertoire consists of approximately 400,000 clones, with around 86% occurring once and the leading ten covering 5% to 6%. The sequenced sample consisted of PBMCs or T cells enriched from blood (not recorded which). The clonotype was recovered from a woman aged 45-60 years who had recovered from COVID-19. The chain is built from TRBV27 and TRBJ2-7, with D maybe TRBD1 (5 bases). The DNA of the CDR3 is TGTGCCAGCAGTTTACAGGGCGCCTACGAGCAGTACTTC. Encoded protein: CASSLQGAYEQYF.